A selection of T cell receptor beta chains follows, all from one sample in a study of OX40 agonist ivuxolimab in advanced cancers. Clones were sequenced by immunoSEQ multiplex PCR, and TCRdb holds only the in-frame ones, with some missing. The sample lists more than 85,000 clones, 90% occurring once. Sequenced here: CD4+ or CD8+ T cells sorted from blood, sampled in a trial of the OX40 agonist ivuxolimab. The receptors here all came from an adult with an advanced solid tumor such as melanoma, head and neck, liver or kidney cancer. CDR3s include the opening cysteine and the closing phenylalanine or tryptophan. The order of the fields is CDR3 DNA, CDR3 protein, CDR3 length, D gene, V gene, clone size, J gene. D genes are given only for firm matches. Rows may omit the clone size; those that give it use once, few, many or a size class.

TGTGCCAGGCCGCCCGGACTAGCGGGCACCTACGAGCAGTACTTC | CARPPGLAGTYEQYF | 15 | TRBD2 | TRBV6-4 | once | TRBJ2-7
TGCAGCGTTGCGGACGGGAAACGGGACACCGGGGAGCTGTTTTTT | CSVADGKRDTGELFF | 15 | - | TRBV29-1 | few | TRBJ2-2
TGTGCCAGCAAATCGGGGGGGGACAGGGGGCTGGATGAGCAGTTCTTC | CASKSGGDRGLDEQFF | 16 | TRBD1 | TRBV7-3 | - | TRBJ2-1
TGTGCCACCAGCCGCAAATCCTGGAGTGGGTCAGATACGCAGTATTTT | CATSRKSWSGSDTQYF | 16 | - | TRBV15 | once | TRBJ2-3
TGTGCCAGCAGCTTAGTAGGGACAGGGGGTCTCGAGCAGTACTTC | CASSLVGTGGLEQYF | 15 | TRBD1 | TRBV11-2 | - | TRBJ2-7
TGTGCCAGCAGCCATGGTGGGACCCCCAACGTCCTGACTTTC | CASSHGGTPNVLTF | 14 | - | TRBV14 | - | TRBJ2-6
TGTGCCAGCAGTCGGACTAGCGGCTCCTACGAGCAGTACTTC | CASSRTSGSYEQYF | 14 | TRBD2 | TRBV6-5 | - | TRBJ2-7
TGTGCCAGCAATCAACGCATAGCGGGAGGTCGAGAGCAGTACTTC | CASNQRIAGGREQYF | 15 | TRBD2 | TRBV28 | - | TRBJ2-7
TGTGCCAGCTCAGGGGCTAGCGGGGCTACGCAGTATTTT | CASSGASGATQYF | 13 | TRBD2 | TRBV18 | - | TRBJ2-3
TGTGCCAGCAGCAAATTCCGTGCAGGGCCCATCAATCAGCCCCAGCATTTT | CASSKFRAGPINQPQHF | 17 | - | TRBV21-1 | - | TRBJ1-5
TGCGCCAGCAGCTTGAGGTTAGTAGGGAGCGAGCAGTACTTC | CASSLRLVGSEQYF | 14 | - | TRBV5-1 | few | TRBJ2-7
TGCGCCAGCACTGGCTCTGGAAACACCATATATTTT | CASTGSGNTIYF | 12 | - | TRBV5-1 | few | TRBJ1-3
TGTGCCAGCAGCCCTTCAGGGGTAGGTGGAAACACCATATATTTT | CASSPSGVGGNTIYF | 15 | - | TRBV28 | - | TRBJ1-3
TGTGCCAGCAGGCCCCGCCAGGCGTATAATGAAAAACTGTTTTTT | CASRPRQAYNEKLFF | 15 | - | TRBV6-5 | - | TRBJ1-4
TGTGCCAGCAGTTTATCGGGACGGGCTGATCGAAACTATGGCTACACCTTC | CASSLSGRADRNYGYTF | 17 | - | TRBV28 | - | TRBJ1-2
TGTGCCTCCCCTGAGAGAGGATCAACAGATACGCAGTATTTT | CASPERGSTDTQYF | 14 | - | TRBV6-1 | - | TRBJ2-3